Presented here are 16 T cell receptor beta chains from one specimen sequenced in a study of cytomegalovirus exposure and HLA in healthy donors. Use of 60 Vbeta and 13 Jbeta primers characterized the PCR. Only in-frame clones appear in the TCRdb table, and some are missing; sequencing was by immunoSEQ multiplex PCR. This table holds around 130,000 clones, just under 80% found once. Sequenced sample: PBMCs. These receptors were collected from a woman in her thirties or forties in good health and CMV-seronegative.

The chain joins TRBV5-1 to TRBJ2-5, with 10 bases fitting TRBD1. The J call may be in error: the DNA end matches TRBJ2-7 better. This CDR3 has 17 amino acids. Germline V gene lookup returns CDR1 SGHRS and CDR2 YFSETQ. The CDR3 nucleotides are TGCGCCAGCAGCCAACCTATTGCGGGACAGGGGTCCTACGAGCAGTACTTC. Amino acid sequence: CASSQPIAGQGSYEQYF.

The chain combines TRBV2 with TRBJ1-5; D perhaps matches TRBD1 (5 bases). V lost 1 base, J lost 0 bases, and 10 bases lay in between. CDR1 is SNHLY, CDR2 FYNNEI, per germline. This CDR3 spans 16 amino acids. CDR3 bases: TGTGCCAGCAGTGAAGGGCAGGGTTATAGCAATCAGCCCCAGCATTTT. Its translation: CASSEGQGYSNQPQHF.

This clone was counted only a few times. The chain combines TRBV7-9 with TRBJ2-1; the D gene is possibly TRBD1 (6 bases). CDR3 length equals 16 residues. Germline lookup yields CDR1 SEHNR and CDR2 FQNEAQ (reference sequence). Deletions cut 4 bases from V and 7 bases from J, with 20 bases between. This chain's CDR3 is CASSSLPNRANNEQFF. CDR3 coding DNA: TGTGCCAGCAGCTCCCTCCCAAACAGGGCTAATAATGAGCAGTTCTTC.

This clone was seen more than once but under ten times. The genes are TRBV6-5 and TRBJ2-7, with TRBD1 matching 7 bases. Germline CDR1 is MNHEY and CDR2 is SVGAGI. V trimming: 2 bases; J trimming: 5 bases; junction bases outside the gene matches: 6. This CDR3 is 14 amino acids long. CDR3 sequence reads: CASSYPDRVNEQYF. The DNA of the CDR3 is TGTGCCAGCAGTTACCCCGACAGGGTAAACGAGCAGTACTTC.

The V call is TRBV6-1, the J call TRBJ1-6; TRBD1 matches 9 bases. This CDR3 has 15 residues. The J segment lost 9 bases and the V segment lost 4 bases, leaving 7 bases of the junction unmatched. Germline V lookup: CDR1 MNHNS, CDR2 SASEGT. For the CDR3, the DNA is TGTGCCAGCAGTGGAGGACAGGGGTCGAGTTCACCCCTCCACTTT. Its protein is CASSGGQGSSSPLHF.

The J gene is TRBJ2-3, the V gene TRBV28, with 9 bases matching TRBD1. This CDR3 has 16 residues. Looked up from germline, CDR1 is MDHEN and CDR2 is SYDVKM. V gave up 4 bases and J gave up 4 bases; unmatched junction bases: 9. The CDR3: CASSSIDRGEADTQYF. The CDR3 DNA sequence: TGTGCCAGCAGTTCAATTGACAGGGGGGAGGCAGATACGCAGTATTTT.

The gene calls are TRBV21-1 and TRBJ1-1; the DNA was not used to check the table's D call, TRBD1. TRBV21-1 is a listed pseudogene. This CDR3 contains 15 residues. The CDR3 region is CASEPGQGAFTEAFF. CDR3 DNA sequence: TGTGCCAGCGAACCGGGACAGGGGGCTTTCACTGAAGCTTTCTTT.

J is TRBJ1-4 and V is TRBV7-8, with a tentative D call TRBD1 (5 bases). This CDR3 has 14 amino acids. The germline V gene has CDR1 SGHVS and CDR2 FQNEAQ. The germline V and J ends were trimmed by 2 bases and 2 bases, with 6 bases remaining between them. CDR3 in DNA: TGTGCCAGCAGCTTACGGGGGACTAATGAAAAACTGTTTTTT. As protein: CASSLRGTNEKLFF.

The rearrangement joins TRBV5-1 to TRBJ1-3, with a possible D match to TRBD1 (6 bases). CDR1 SGHRS and CDR2 YFSETQ come from the germline V gene. The CDR3 runs 16 residues. V shed 4 bases and J shed 1 base, with 15 bases lying between them. The CDR3 sequence is CASSPGHRASGNTIYF. Here the CDR3 DNA reads TGCGCCAGCAGCCCAGGGCACAGGGCTTCTGGAAACACCATATATTTT.

The V and J genes are TRBV11-2 and TRBJ2-1; maybe TRBD2 (5 bases). The V gene lost 5 bases and the J gene lost 8 bases, with 16 bases spanning the gap. Germline CDR1 is SGHAT and CDR2 is FQNNGV. The CDR3 is 14 residues long. CDR3 sequence (DNA): TGTGCCAGCAGCCTACTAGAAAAACACGATGAGCAGTTCTTC. Translation gives CASSLLEKHDEQFF.

This clone is a singleton in its sample. The chain links TRBV6-5 to TRBJ2-7; TRBD2 agrees at 7 bases. Germline V gene lookup returns CDR1 MNHEY and CDR2 SVGAGI. CDR3 length: 15 residues. The V gene end was trimmed by 6 bases and the J gene end by 2 bases; junction bases not matched to a gene: 10. The CDR3 DNA sequence: TGTGCCAGCAGCCCCCTAGCGGATCCTACCTACGAGCAGTACTTC. Protein: CASSPLADPTYEQYF.

The chain carries TRBV5-4 and TRBJ2-5, with 7 bases identical to TRBD1. Germline assignment: CDR1 SGHNT and CDR2 YYREEE (reference sequence). The trim removed 1 base at V and 5 bases at J, leaving 5 bases unmatched. The CDR3 consists of 14 residues. CDR3 DNA: TGTGCCAGCAGCTTGTCCACAGGGGCCGAGACCCAGTACTTC. It is translated as CASSLSTGAETQYF.

The chain joins TRBV18 to TRBJ2-2; 9 positions match TRBD1. Germline trimming cut 6 bases from V and 2 bases from J; bases unmatched to any gene: 4. The V gene's germline CDR1 is KGHSH and CDR2 LQKENI. The CDR3 covers 15 residues. The CDR3 nucleotides read TGTGCCAGCTCTCAGGGACAGGGCAACACCGGGGAGCTGTTTTTT. Translation: CASSQGQGNTGELFF.

The chain is built from TRBV5-1 and TRBJ2-3, with 7 positions matching TRBD1. J lost 5 bases, V lost 0 bases, and 6 bases had no gene match. Germline CDR1 and CDR2: SGHRS and YFSETQ. The CDR3 has 15 residues. CDR3 sequence: CASSLVDRRGDTQYF. Written as DNA, the CDR3 is TGCGCCAGCAGCTTGGTGGACAGGAGAGGAGATACGCAGTATTTT.

The chain links TRBV21-1 to TRBJ1-2. TRBV21-1 is labeled a pseudogene. The CDR3 loop spans 15 amino acids. This CDR3 is CASSSLHGGGSGYTF. In DNA form, the CDR3 reads TGTGCCAGCAGCTCCCTTCACGGGGGGGGATCGGGCTACACCTTC.

The genes are TRBV4-1 and TRBJ1-1; 7 bases match TRBD1. CDR3 length: 15 amino acids. Looked up from germline, CDR1 is MGHRA and CDR2 is YSYEKL. V gave up 0 bases and J gave up 3 bases; unmatched junction bases: 4. CDR3 amino acids: CASSQEVTGDTEAFF. The CDR3 nucleotides read TGCGCCAGCAGCCAAGAGGTCACAGGGGACACTGAAGCTTTCTTT.